A selection of T cell receptor beta chains follows, all from one sample in a study of T-cell reconstitution after alpha-beta-depleted transplantation in children. MiXCR was run by TCRdb on the PCR reads, yielding one entry per CDR3 protein. In the table there are 200,000 to 250,000 distinct CDR3 sequences, roughly 8.3% of which are singletons. The material was PBMCs, mostly from graft donor cells, obtained 360 days after TCRalphabeta/CD19-depleted stem cell transplant. Every receptor here comes from a male patient aged 2 to 9 who had a stem cell transplant for acute myeloid leukemia, so the T cells may come from the graft donor. CDR3s include the opening cysteine and the closing phenylalanine or tryptophan.

TRBV12-3/TRBV12-4	TRBJ1-2	CASSLGAYGYTF
TRBV6-1	TRBJ1-4	CASTLGGGNEKLFF
TRBV20-1	TRBJ2-3	CSARDSLVGGTDTQYF
TRBV20-1	TRBJ1-1	CSARELGGAEAFF
TRBV7-9	TRBJ2-3	CASPQDPSTDTQYF
TRBV12-3/TRBV12-4	TRBJ1-5	CASSAHSQGRQPQHF
TRBV30	TRBJ2-7	CAWTDTNHYEQYF
TRBV20-1	TRBJ1-1	CSAGGAATEAFF
TRBV29-1	TRBJ2-7	CSGGGQVGAGGSYEQYF
TRBV10-3	TRBJ1-6	CAISELGVPYNSPLHF
TRBV5-1	TRBJ2-1	CASSPLAGVPYNEQFF
TRBV18	TRBJ2-5	CASSARTGGQETQYF
TRBV10-3	TRBJ2-3	CASRDRVTDTQYF
TRBV7-2	TRBJ2-3	CASRVGGADTQYF
TRBV29-1	TRBJ2-1	CSVVAQRERNEQFF
TRBV29-1	TRBJ1-1	CSVGPTNTEAFF
TRBV5-1	TRBJ2-3	CASSLLRATDTQYF
TRBV20-1	TRBJ2-2	CSAILSDKGTGELFF